The text below deals with one TCR beta chain. These data are taken from a study of technical replicates of blood from a few donors. Libraries were prepared by immunoSEQ multiplex PCR; TCRdb keeps only in-frame clonotypes and omits some of them. The sample lists 70,000 to 80,000 clones; 91% were seen once. Germline-derived CDR1 and CDR2 are SEHNR and FQNEAQ (reference sequence). The CDR3 is 13 residues long. V dropped 5 bases and J dropped 6; count of bases not matched to a gene: 3. This TCR was sampled from a human donor in good health. Some clones in this sample may be carry-over from other donors' samples. Sequencing input: T cells isolated from PBMCs. V gene TRBV7-9 combines with J gene TRBJ2-2; TRBD2 agrees at 7 bases. The CDR3 protein is CASSPGGPGELFF. CDR3 coding DNA: TGTGCCAGCAGCCCGGGGGGACCCGGGGAGCTGTTTTTT. Based on the CDR3 plus reference TRBV7-9 and TRBJ2-2, the full variable domain is DTGVSQNPRHKITKRGQNVTFRCDPISEHNRLYWYRQTLGQGPEFLTYFQNEAQLEKSRLLSDRFSAERPKGSFSTLEIQRTEQGDSAMYLCASSPGGPGELFFGEGSRLTVL.